This TCR beta chain was captured in a study of blood T cells in healthy people across ages. Germline CDR1 MNHNY, CDR2 SVGAGI (reference sequence). Trimming removed 5 bases at V and 4 bases at J, with 14 bases between. This CDR3 spans 14 amino acids. A second roughly 7 to 12 cycle PCR used barcoded and J-beta primers. TCRdb reprocessed the 5' RACE reads via MiXCR and lists one record per CDR3 protein. Here the sample spans about 780,000 distinct CDR3 sequences, about 26% being singletons. These sequences were also reported in another study, on T cells of mothers and their children.

The specimen sequenced was blood. This rearrangement joins TRBV6-6 to TRBJ1-2, with D perhaps matching TRBD1 (6 bases). The TCR was taken from a boy under 18 in good health. For the CDR3, the DNA is TGTGCCAGCAGTGGCCCCGGGACAATCTATGGCTACACCTTC. Translation: CASSGPGTIYGYTF.